This T cell receptor beta chain was found in a study of CD8+ T cells in alopecia areata. Regarding treatment: oral pan-JAK inhibitor, 5-10 mg twice daily. Peripheral blood samples and lesional scalp punch biopsies were obtained from alopecia areata patients. RNA was isolated and reverse transcribed to cDNA, the sequencing template. The table came from immunoSEQ multiplex PCR; TCRdb's copy has only in-frame clones and leaves some out. This table has about 160,000 clones, roughly 65% appearing once. CDR3 size: 12 residues. J was trimmed by 9 bases and V by 0 bases; bases with no gene match: 3. Germline V gene data show CDR1 as GTSNPN and CDR2 as SVGIG (reference sequence).

The rearrangement links TRBV30 to TRBJ1-1; 8 bases align to TRBD1. Sequenced here: CD4+ T cells sorted from blood, sampled at week 4, from a patient treated with tofacitinib. The source is a human donor with alopecia areata. CDR3 nucleotide sequence: TGTGCCTGGAGTGTATGGACAGGGCAAGCTTTCTTT. Protein product: CAWSVWTGQAFF.